The rows below give T cell receptor beta chains drawn from one sample of a study of blood T cells in healthy people across ages. A single record per CDR3 protein comes from TCRdb applying MiXCR to the 5' RACE reads. The sample lists roughly 930,000 distinct CDR3 sequences; approximately 49% were seen once. Sample: blood. The receptors were sampled from a man in his thirties or forties in good health. The CDR3 runs from the conserved cysteine through the conserved F or W. The D gene is left open where the match is weak. Clone size, where shown, is once, few, many, or a class for clones that have expanded.

D: TRBD1
J: TRBJ2-4
V: TRBV6-5
size: few
DNA: TGTGCCAGCAGGGACAGGGGCCTAGCCAAAAACATTCAGTACTTC
CDR3: CASRDRGLAKNIQYF

D: -
J: TRBJ1-6
V: TRBV18
size: once
DNA: TGTGCCAGCTCACCATTATTGCCGAGCTCCTATAATTCACCCCTCCACTTT
CDR3: CASSPLLPSSYNSPLHF

D: -
J: TRBJ2-1
V: TRBV29-1
size: many
DNA: TGCAGCGGGAGAAGGGACGGCGGCCATGAGCAGTTCTTC
CDR3: CSGRRDGGHEQFF

D: -
J: TRBJ1-2
V: TRBV7-9
size: -
DNA: TGTGCCAGCAGCTTAGGTGGAGGGGACGGAGCAGGCTACACCTTC
CDR3: CASSLGGGDGAGYTF

D: TRBD2
J: TRBJ2-3
V: TRBV12-5
size: -
DNA: TGTGCTAGTGCTATTGGGGGGACTAGCGCGGATACGCAGTATTTT
CDR3: CASAIGGTSADTQYF

D: -
J: TRBJ2-2
V: TRBV7-3
size: -
DNA: TGTGCCAGCAGCTTAATGGGGGGGCCGGTGGCCGGGGAGCTGTTTTTT
CDR3: CASSLMGGPVAGELFF

D: -
J: TRBJ2-3
V: TRBV6-2/TRBV6-3
size: few
DNA: TGTGCCAGCGGACTACAGGGAGATACGCAGTATTTT
CDR3: CASGLQGDTQYF

D: -
J: TRBJ1-1
V: TRBV2
size: -
DNA: TGTGCCAGCAGCGCCTTTGAGGCAGGAGACACTGAAGCTTTCTTT
CDR3: CASSAFEAGDTEAFF

D: -
J: TRBJ2-1
V: TRBV6-6
size: -
DNA: TGTGCCAGCAGTTCCGGACTACAGGGATTGGGGGGTAATGAGCAGTTCTTC
CDR3: CASSSGLQGLGGNEQFF

D: -
J: TRBJ2-3
V: TRBV6-5
size: few
DNA: TGTGCCAGCAGTTACTCGCCGGGCACAGATACGCAGTATTTT
CDR3: CASSYSPGTDTQYF

D: -
J: TRBJ2-1
V: TRBV12-3/TRBV12-4
size: many
DNA: TGTGCCAGCTTTCAGGAGAGGGGGATCGGGTTCTTC
CDR3: CASFQERGIGFF

D: -
J: TRBJ1-1
V: TRBV6-5
size: -
DNA: TGTGCCAGCAGTTACGTGCCAGGGAAAACAAACACTGAAGCTTTCTTT
CDR3: CASSYVPGKTNTEAFF

D: -
J: TRBJ2-7
V: TRBV20-1
size: -
DNA: TGCAGTGCTAGAGGACGGGGCGACGAGGCCTTCTCCTACGAGCAGTACTTC
CDR3: CSARGRGDEAFSYEQYF

D: -
J: TRBJ1-2
V: TRBV10-3
size: few
DNA: TGTGCCATCAGCCCGGGACCTAACTATGGCTACACCTTC
CDR3: CAISPGPNYGYTF

D: -
J: TRBJ1-5
V: TRBV4-3
size: -
DNA: TGCGCCAGCAGCCAAGATCATCAGGGGAGCAATCAGCCCCAGCATTTT
CDR3: CASSQDHQGSNQPQHF

D: -
J: TRBJ2-7
V: TRBV6-1
size: -
DNA: TGTGCCAGCAGTGAAGATTGGGGGACGCCGTACGAGCAGTACTTC
CDR3: CASSEDWGTPYEQYF

D: -
J: TRBJ2-7
V: TRBV7-9
size: many
DNA: TGTGCCAGCAGCGGACAGTTCTACGAGCAGTACTTC
CDR3: CASSGQFYEQYF

D: -
J: TRBJ1-2
V: TRBV6-1
size: -
DNA: TGTGCCGGCAAAAAAGAAGATTATGGCTACACCTTC
CDR3: CAGKKEDYGYTF

D: -
J: TRBJ2-1
V: TRBV5-4
size: few
DNA: TGTGCCAGCAGCTTGGGGGAAGGGAGAAATGAGCAGTTCTTC
CDR3: CASSLGEGRNEQFF

D: -
J: TRBJ2-1
V: TRBV7-2
size: -
DNA: TGTGCCAGCGGCCCTAGCGTAAGCTCCTACAATGAGCAGTTCTTC
CDR3: CASGPSVSSYNEQFF

D: TRBD1
J: TRBJ2-7
V: TRBV12-3/TRBV12-4
size: once
DNA: TGTGCCAGCAGTGGAGACAGGGGTGATGAGCAGTACTTC
CDR3: CASSGDRGDEQYF

D: -
J: TRBJ1-6
V: TRBV4-3
size: -
DNA: TGCGCCAGCAGCCAAGATTTGGGGGGTTATTCACCCCTCCACTTT
CDR3: CASSQDLGGYSPLHF

D: -
J: TRBJ1-1
V: TRBV4-1
size: few
DNA: TGCGCCAGCAGTCCACAAAGGGCCAGGCAGACTGAAGCTTTCTTT
CDR3: CASSPQRARQTEAFF

D: -
J: TRBJ1-4
V: TRBV6-6
size: -
DNA: TGTGCCAGCAGTGACTCATCGCCGGATGAAAAACTGTTTTTT
CDR3: CASSDSSPDEKLFF